This T cell receptor beta chain was sequenced for a study of blood T cell repertoires in COVID-19. Trimming at V came to 2 bases and at J to 5 bases, leaving 5 bases not matched to a gene. The CDR3 runs 15 residues. Germline CDR1 ENHRY, CDR2 SYGVKD. In the study's own analysis: Nucleated cell number was recorded as an estimate derived from reference gene primer amplification. Sequencing used immunoSEQ multiplex PCR; TCRdb keeps in-frame clones, though not all of them. V, J and clone size reflect that table, while D and trimming were determined from the DNA. The table has approximately 270,000 clones, 70% to 90% seen once.

The chain joins TRBV10-3 to TRBJ2-2; TRBD1 aligns across 7 bases. The sample comprised PBMCs or T cells enriched from blood (not recorded which). The clonotype comes from a woman in her twenties or thirties who had recovered from COVID-19. The CDR3 DNA is TGTGCCATCAGTGAGAATACAGGGGATACCGGGGAGCTGTTTTTT. This sequence encodes CAISENTGDTGELFF.